This TCR beta chain is drawn from a study of blood T cell repertoires in COVID-19. Trimming removed 6 bases from V and 6 bases from J; junction bases left unmatched: 8. Germline CDR1 MDHEN, CDR2 SYDVKM. This CDR3 contains 15 residues. As handled by the study authors: Amplifying reference gene primers gave estimates of nucleated cell counts. Sequenced by immunoSEQ multiplex PCR; TCRdb stores in-frame clones only, minus some. V and J calls and clone size are as listed in that table; D and trimming were resolved from the DNA. In the table there are approximately 230,000 clones, around 85% of which are singletons.

This sequence originates from a man aged 80 or over with acute or convalescent COVID-19. The sequenced material came from peripheral blood. The rearrangement joins TRBV28 to TRBJ1-5; the match to TRBD1 covers 10 bases. The CDR3 loop reads CASSRGTGVGQPQHF. DNA of the CDR3: TGTGCCAGCAGCCGCGGGACAGGGGTCGGTCAGCCCCAGCATTTT. The whole variable domain, remainder taken from reference TRBV28 and TRBJ1-5, is DVKVTQSSRYLVKRTGEKVFLECVQDMDHENMFWYRQDPGLGLRLIYFSYDVKMKEKGDIPEGYSVSREKKERFSLILESASTNQTSMYLCASSRGTGVGQPQHFGDGTRLSIL.